Sequencing of this TCR beta chain was carried out in a study of cytomegalovirus exposure and HLA in healthy donors. Across the study: The Caucasian-associated ancestry cluster held around 76% of 398 genotyped donors.

A remark on this clone: As yet, its antigen is unknown.

Study-level findings and limits: Most subjects had HLA-A and HLA-B alleles reportedly predicted accurately by TCR beta sequences.

V was cut by 5 bases and J by 3 bases, with 8 bases left in between. The germline CDR1 and CDR2 sequences are SGHAT and FQNNGV. The CDR3 spans 12 residues. Amplification used 60 Vbeta primers and 13 Jbeta primers. Per the study methods: The authors later counted 65 million to 80 million unique TCR beta chains, some 9.9 million of them shared. Data came from immunoSEQ multiplex PCR; TCRdb stores just in-frame clones and leaves some out. V and J calls and clone size are as listed in that table; D and trimming were resolved from the DNA. In the table there are some 120,000 clones, about four fifths of which are singletons.

The V call is TRBV11-2, the J call TRBJ2-7; possibly TRBD2 for D (5 bases). The sequenced sample consisted of PBMCs. The source is a woman in her thirties in good health and CMV-seronegative. CDR3 sequence (DNA): TGTGCCAGCAGCCGAACTAGCTACGAGCAGTACTTC. Its translation is CASSRTSYEQYF.